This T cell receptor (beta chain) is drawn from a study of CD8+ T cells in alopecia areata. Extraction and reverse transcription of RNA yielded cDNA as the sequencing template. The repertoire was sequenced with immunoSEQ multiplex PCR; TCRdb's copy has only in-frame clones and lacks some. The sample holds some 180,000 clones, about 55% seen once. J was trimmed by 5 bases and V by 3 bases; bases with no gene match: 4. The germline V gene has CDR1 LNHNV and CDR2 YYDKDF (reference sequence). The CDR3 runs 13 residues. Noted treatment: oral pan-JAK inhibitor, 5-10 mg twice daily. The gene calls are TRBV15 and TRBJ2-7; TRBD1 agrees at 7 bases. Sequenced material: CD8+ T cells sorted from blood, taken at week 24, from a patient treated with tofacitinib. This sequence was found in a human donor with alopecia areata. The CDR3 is CATSSYRGDEQYF. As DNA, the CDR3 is TGTGCCACCAGCAGTTACAGGGGCGACGAGCAGTACTTC.